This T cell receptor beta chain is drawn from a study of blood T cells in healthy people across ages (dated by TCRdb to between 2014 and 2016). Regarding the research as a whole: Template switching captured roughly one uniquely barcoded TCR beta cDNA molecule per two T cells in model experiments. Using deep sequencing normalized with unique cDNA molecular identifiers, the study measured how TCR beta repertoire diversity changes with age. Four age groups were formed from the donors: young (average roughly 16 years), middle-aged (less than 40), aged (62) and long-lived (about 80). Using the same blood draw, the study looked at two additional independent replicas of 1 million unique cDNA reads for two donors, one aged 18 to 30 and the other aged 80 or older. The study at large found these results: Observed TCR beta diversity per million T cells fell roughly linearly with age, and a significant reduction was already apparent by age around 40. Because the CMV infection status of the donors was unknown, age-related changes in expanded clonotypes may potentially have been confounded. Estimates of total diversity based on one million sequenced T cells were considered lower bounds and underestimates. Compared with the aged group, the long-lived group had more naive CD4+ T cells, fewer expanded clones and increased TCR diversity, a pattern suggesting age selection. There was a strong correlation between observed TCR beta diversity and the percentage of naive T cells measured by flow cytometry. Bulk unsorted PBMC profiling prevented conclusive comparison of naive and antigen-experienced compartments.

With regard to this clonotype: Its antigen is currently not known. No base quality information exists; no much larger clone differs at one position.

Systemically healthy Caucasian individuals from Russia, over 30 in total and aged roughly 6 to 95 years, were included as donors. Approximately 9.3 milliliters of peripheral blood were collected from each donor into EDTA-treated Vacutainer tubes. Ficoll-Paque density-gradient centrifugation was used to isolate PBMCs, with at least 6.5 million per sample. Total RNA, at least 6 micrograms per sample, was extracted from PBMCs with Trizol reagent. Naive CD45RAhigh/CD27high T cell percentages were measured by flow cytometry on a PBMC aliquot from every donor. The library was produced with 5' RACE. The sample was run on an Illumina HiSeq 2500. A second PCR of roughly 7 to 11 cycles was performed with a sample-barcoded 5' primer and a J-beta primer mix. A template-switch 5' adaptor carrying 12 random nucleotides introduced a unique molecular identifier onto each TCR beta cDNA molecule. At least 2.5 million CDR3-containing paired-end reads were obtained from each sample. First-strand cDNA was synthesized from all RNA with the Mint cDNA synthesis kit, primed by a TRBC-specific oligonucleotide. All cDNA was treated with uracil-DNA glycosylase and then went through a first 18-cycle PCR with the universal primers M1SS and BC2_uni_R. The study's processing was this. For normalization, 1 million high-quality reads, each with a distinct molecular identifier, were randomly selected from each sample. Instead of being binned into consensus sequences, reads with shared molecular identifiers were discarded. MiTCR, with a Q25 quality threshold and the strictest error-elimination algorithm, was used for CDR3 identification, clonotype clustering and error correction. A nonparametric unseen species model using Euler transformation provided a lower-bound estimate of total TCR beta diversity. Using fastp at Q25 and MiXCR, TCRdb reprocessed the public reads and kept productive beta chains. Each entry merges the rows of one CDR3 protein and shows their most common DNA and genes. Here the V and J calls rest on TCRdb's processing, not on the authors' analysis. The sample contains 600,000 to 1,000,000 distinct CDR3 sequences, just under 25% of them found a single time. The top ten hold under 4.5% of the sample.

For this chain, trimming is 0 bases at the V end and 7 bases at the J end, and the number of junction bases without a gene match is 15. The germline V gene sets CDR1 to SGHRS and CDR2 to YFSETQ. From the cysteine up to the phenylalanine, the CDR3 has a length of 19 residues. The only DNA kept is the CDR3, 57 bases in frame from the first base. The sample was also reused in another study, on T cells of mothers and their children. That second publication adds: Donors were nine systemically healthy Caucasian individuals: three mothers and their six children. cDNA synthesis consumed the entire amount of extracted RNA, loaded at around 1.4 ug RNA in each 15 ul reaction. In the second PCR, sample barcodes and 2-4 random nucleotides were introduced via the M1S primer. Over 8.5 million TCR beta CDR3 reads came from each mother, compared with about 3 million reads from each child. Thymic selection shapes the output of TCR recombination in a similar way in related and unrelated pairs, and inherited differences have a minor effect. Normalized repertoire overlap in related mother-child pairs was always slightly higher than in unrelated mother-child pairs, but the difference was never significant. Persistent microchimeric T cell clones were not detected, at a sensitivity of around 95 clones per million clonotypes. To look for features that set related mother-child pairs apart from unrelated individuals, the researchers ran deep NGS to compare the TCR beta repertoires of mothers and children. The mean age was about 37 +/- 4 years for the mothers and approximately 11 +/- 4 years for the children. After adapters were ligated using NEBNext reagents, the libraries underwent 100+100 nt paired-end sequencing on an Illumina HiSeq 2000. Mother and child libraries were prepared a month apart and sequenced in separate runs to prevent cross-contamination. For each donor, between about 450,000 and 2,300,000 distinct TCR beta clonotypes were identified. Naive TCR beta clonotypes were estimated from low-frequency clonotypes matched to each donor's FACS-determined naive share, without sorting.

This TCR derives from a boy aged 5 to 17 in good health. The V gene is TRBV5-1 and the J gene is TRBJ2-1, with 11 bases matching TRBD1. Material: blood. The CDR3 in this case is CASSLAFWTGGIIRNEQFF. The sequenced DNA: TGCGCCAGCAGCTTGGCCTTCTGGACAGGGGGCATTATTAGGAATGAGCAGTTCTTC.